The clone carrying this TCR beta chain was picked up many times. What it binds is not known. This related bone marrow graft donor gave peripheral blood on the day of marrow donation. The data derive from a study of T cells after posttransplantation cyclophosphamide. Broader study findings: Recipient CMV seropositivity and CMV reactivation strongly tracked TRB clonality. Later post-transplant blood repertoires were often dominated by donor CD8+ memory clones. Skin or GI-infiltrating T cells shared few TRB sequences with blood.

The CDR3 totals 14 residues. Germline V gene lookup returns CDR1 MNHEY and CDR2 SVGAGI. V shed 6 bases, J shed 1 base, and the junction held 3 bases outside the gene matches. Libraries were prepared by immunoSEQ multiplex PCR; TCRdb keeps only in-frame clonotypes and omits some of them. The sample holds about 33,000 clones, and no clone turns up only once. The TCR originated in a woman in her 30s in good health and a related stem cell transplant donor. This chain links TRBV6-5 with TRBJ1-3; TRBD1 agrees at 7 bases. Sequenced sample: PBMCs. Here the CDR3 reads CASRDRASGNTIYF. CDR3 nucleotides: TGTGCCAGCAGAGACAGGGCTTCTGGAAACACCATATATTTT.